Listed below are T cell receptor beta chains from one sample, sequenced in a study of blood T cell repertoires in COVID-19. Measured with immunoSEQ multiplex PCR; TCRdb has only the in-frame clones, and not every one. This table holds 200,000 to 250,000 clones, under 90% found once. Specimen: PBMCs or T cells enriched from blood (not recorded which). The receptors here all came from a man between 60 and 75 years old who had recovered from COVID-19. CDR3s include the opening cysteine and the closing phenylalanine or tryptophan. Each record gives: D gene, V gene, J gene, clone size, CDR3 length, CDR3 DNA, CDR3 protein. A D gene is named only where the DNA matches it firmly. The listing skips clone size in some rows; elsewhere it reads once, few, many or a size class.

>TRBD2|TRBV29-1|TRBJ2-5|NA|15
TGCAGCGTTGGAGGGACTAGCGGGGGACAAGAGACCCAGTACTTC
CSVGGTSGGQETQYF
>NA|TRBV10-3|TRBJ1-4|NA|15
TGTGCCATCAGTGAGTCGGGAGGGACCGAAGAAAAACTGTTTTTT
CAISESGGTEEKLFF
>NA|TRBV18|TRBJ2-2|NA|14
TGTGCCAGCTCACCAGGGCTAAACACCGGGGAGCTGTTTTTT
CASSPGLNTGELFF
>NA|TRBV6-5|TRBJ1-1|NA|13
TGTGCCAGCAGTTACCGCAGGGTGACTGAAGCTTTCTTT
CASSYRRVTEAFF
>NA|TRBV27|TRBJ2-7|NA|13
TGTGCCAGCAGGGGTGTCAGGTCCTACGAGCAGTACTTC
CASRGVRSYEQYF
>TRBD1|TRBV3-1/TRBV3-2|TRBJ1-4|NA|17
TGTGCCAGCAGCCAACGCCCCGCCAGGGGGCTAACGGAAAAACTGTTTTTT
CASSQRPARGLTEKLFF
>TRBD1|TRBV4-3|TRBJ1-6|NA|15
TGCGCCAGCAGCGCGACGGACAGGGTGAATTCACCCCTCCACTTT
CASSATDRVNSPLHF
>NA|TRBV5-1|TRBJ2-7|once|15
TGCGCCAGCAGCTCACAACAGGGAATTGGGTACGAGCAGTACTTC
CASSSQQGIGYEQYF
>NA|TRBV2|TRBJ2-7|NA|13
TGTGCCAGCACCCTTATCGGGACCTACGAGCAGTACTTC
CASTLIGTYEQYF
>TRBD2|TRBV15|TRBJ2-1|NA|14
TGTGCCACCAGCCAGCGGGGGGGGTACAATGAGCAGTTCTTC
CATSQRGGYNEQFF
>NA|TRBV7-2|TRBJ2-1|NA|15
TGTGCCAGCAGCTTAGACGCCGGGGTGGGTGGAGAGCAGTTCTTC
CASSLDAGVGGEQFF
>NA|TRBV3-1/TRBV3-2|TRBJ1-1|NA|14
TGTGCCAGCAGCCGGCTAGGTCGGGGCACTGAAGCTTTCTTT
CASSRLGRGTEAFF
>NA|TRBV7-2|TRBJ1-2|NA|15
TGTGCCAGCAGCTTAGACACAGGTTCTAACTATGGCTACACCTTC
CASSLDTGSNYGYTF
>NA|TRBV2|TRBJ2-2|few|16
TGTGCCAGCAGGCCGGAGGGGTCCCTGGTCGCCGGGGAGCTGTTTTTT
CASRPEGSLVAGELFF
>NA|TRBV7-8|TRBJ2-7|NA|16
TGTGCCAGCAGCTTAGCGGACAGTCTAGGGACCTACGAGCAGTACTTC
CASSLADSLGTYEQYF
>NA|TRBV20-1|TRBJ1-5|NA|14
TGCAGTGCAAGTAGGGACACTAGCAATCAGCCCCAGCATTTT
CSASRDTSNQPQHF
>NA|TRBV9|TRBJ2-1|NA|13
TGTGCCAGCAGCACCCCTCTCTCGGGGGTTCAGTTCTTC
CASSTPLSGVQFF
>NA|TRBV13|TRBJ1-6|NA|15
TGTGCCAGCAGTAAGGACAGTGGTTATAATTCACCCCTCCACTTT
CASSKDSGYNSPLHF
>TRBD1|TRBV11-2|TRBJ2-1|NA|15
TGTGCCAGCAGCCGAACAGGGGGCGCAGTGTTAGAGCAGTTCTTC
CASSRTGGAVLEQFF
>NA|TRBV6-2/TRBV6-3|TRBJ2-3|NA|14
TGTGCCAGCAGTTACGGGAGCGCTACAGATACGCAGTATTTT
CASSYGSATDTQYF
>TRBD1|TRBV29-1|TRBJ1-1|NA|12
TGCAGCTCAGGGCAGGGGGCCACTGAAGCTTTCTTT
CSSGQGATEAFF
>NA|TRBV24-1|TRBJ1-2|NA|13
TGTGCCACCAGTGCGGCGGGAGGCTATGGCTACACCTTC
CATSAAGGYGYTF
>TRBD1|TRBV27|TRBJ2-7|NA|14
TGTGCCAGCAGTTCCTGGGACAGAGCCTACGAGCAGTACTTC
CASSSWDRAYEQYF
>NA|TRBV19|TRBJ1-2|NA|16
TGTGCCAGTAGTATTGCTCCGAGCGGCAGGATCTATGGCTACACCTTC
CASSIAPSGRIYGYTF
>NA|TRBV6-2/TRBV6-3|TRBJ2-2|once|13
TGTGCCAGCAGTTCCCTTAGTGGCGGGGAGCTGTTTTTT
CASSSLSGGELFF
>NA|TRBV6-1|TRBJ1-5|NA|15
TGTGCCAGCAGTGAAACTTTTTGGTTAAATCAGCCCCAGCATTTT
CASSETFWLNQPQHF
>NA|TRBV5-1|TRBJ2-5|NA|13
TGCGCCAGCAGCGTACTAGCTTCAGAGACCCAGTACTTC
CASSVLASETQYF
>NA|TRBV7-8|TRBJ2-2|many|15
TGTGCCAGCAGCTTAGTCTCAGGGAACACCGGGGAGCTGTTTTTT
CASSLVSGNTGELFF
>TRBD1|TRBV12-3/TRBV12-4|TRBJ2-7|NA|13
TGTGCCAGCAGGGACAGGGGTTTCGGCGAGCAGTACTTC
CASRDRGFGEQYF
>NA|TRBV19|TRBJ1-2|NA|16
TGTGCCAGTAGTATAGGAGGTAGCCGGCGGGACTATGGCTACACCTTC
CASSIGGSRRDYGYTF
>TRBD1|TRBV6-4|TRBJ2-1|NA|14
TGTGCCAGCAGTGACACGGACAGGGGGACTGAGCAGTTCTTC
CASSDTDRGTEQFF
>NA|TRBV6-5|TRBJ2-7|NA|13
TGTGCCAGCAGTTTGGCCAGGCAGGGCGAGCAGTACTTC
CASSLARQGEQYF
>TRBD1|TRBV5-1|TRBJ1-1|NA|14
TGCGCCAGCAGCCTGGGACAGGTGGTCACTGAAGCTTTCTTT
CASSLGQVVTEAFF
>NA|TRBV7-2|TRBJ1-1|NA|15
TGTGCCAGCAGCTTAGCCGGGGAGAGAAACACTGAAGCTTTCTTT
CASSLAGERNTEAFF
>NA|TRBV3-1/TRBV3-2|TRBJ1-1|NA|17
TGTGCCAGCAGCCAAGTTCCGGGGGCCCGGGAGGACACTGAAGCTTTCTTT
CASSQVPGAREDTEAFF
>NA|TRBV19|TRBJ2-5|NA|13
TGTGCCAGTACTCAGGGTTGGGGAGAGACCCAGTACTTC
CASTQGWGETQYF
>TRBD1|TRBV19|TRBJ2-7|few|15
TGTGCCAGTAGTATTGCCGGGACAGGGGCATTCGAGCAGTACTTC
CASSIAGTGAFEQYF
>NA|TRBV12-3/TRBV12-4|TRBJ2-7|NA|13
TGTGCCAGCAGTTTACCCACAGGGACCGAGCAGTACTTC
CASSLPTGTEQYF
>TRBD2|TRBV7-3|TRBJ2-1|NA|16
TGTGCCAGCAGCCCTAGCGGGGGGGGTGCGTTCAATGAGCAGTTCTTC
CASSPSGGGAFNEQFF
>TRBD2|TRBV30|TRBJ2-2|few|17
TGTGCCTGGAGCCGCCTGGGCCTAGCGGGGAACACCGGGGAGCTGTTTTTT
CAWSRLGLAGNTGELFF
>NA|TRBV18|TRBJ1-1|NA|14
TGTGCCAGCTCACCATTATACGCGGCCGCTGAAGCTTTCTTT
CASSPLYAAAEAFF
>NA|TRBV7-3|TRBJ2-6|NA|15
TGTGCCAGCAGCTCCCGGGACTCTGGGGCCAACGTCCTGACTTTC
CASSSRDSGANVLTF
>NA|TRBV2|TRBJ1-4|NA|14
TGTGCCAGCAGTGACGGGGGGCGTCGGGAAAAACTGTTTTTT
CASSDGGRREKLFF
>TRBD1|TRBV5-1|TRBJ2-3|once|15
TGCGCCAGCAGCACGACAGGGTATAGCACAGATACGCAGTATTTT
CASSTTGYSTDTQYF
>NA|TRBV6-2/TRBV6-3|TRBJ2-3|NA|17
TGTGCCAGCAGTTACTCCCCTTGGCGGGGCAGCACAGATACGCAGTATTTT
CASSYSPWRGSTDTQYF
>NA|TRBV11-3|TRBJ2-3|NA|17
TGTGCCAGCAGCTTATTCAAAGCGCGGGGGCGCGCAGATACGCAGTATTTT
CASSLFKARGRADTQYF
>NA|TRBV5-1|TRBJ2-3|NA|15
TGCGCCAGCAACCCGACAGGTATGAGCACAGATACGCAGTATTTT
CASNPTGMSTDTQYF
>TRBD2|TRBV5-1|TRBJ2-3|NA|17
TGCGCCAGCAGCACCGGGACTAGCGGGGGGGGTGCAGATACGCAGTATTTT
CASSTGTSGGGADTQYF
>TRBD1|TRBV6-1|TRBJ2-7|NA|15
TGTGCCAGCAGTGATAGACCGACAGGGGGCTACGAGCAGTACTTC
CASSDRPTGGYEQYF
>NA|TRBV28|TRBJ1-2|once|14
TGTGCCAGCAGATACGTTCGGGGGTTCTATGGCTACACCTTC
CASRYVRGFYGYTF
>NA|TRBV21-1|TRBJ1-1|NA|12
TGTGCCAGCATGGACAGGGCCACTGAAGCTTTCTTT
CASMDRATEAFF
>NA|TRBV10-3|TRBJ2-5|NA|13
TGTGCCATCAGGCATGACTTCCAAGAGACCCAGTACTTC
CAIRHDFQETQYF
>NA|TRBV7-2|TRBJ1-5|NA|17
TGTGCCAGCAGCTTAAAGCCGGACAGCACCGGAGGTCAGCCCCAGCATTTT
CASSLKPDSTGGQPQHF
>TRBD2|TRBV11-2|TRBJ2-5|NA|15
TGTGCCAGCAGCTTAGATGGGGGGGGCCAAGAGACCCAGTACTTC
CASSLDGGGQETQYF
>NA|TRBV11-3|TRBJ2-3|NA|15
TGTGCCAGCAGCGCTAGGCTATCTAGCACAGATACGCAGTATTTT
CASSARLSSTDTQYF